This T cell receptor beta chain originates from a study of B cell selection in AIRE deficiency (dated by TCRdb to between 2018 and 2021). In terms of the full investigation: Researchers compared TCRbeta repertoires of sorted blood CD4+ conventional T cells and regulatory T cells in AIRE-deficient patients with those in healthy controls. The TCR-sequenced cohort comprised about 5 AIRE-deficient APECED patients and about 5 healthy control donors.

For sorting, conventional CD4 T cells were defined as CD4+CD127+ cells. The healthy donors who provided the control samples were not related to the patients. A FACSAria flow cytometer was used to sort the Tconv and Treg cells intended for TCRbeta sequencing. Sorted cells were collected in 5-ml round-bottom polystyrene tubes, and dry cell pellets were stored frozen at -80 degrees C prior to sequencing. About this clone: This receptor's antigen is unknown. No much larger clonotype is one base removed from it; base qualities were not supplied.

From its cysteine to its phenylalanine, the CDR3 spans 14 amino acids. The only DNA kept is the CDR3, 42 bases in frame from the first base. CDR1 is given as SGHNT and CDR2 as YENEEA, both from the germline V gene. The germline ends are 12 bases apart after V is trimmed by 5 bases and J by 4 bases. TCRbeta chain sequencing was performed with the immunoSEQ platform. For the original study's pipeline: About 11x10^4 distinct in-frame TCRbeta sequences from patients and some 130,000 from healthy donors were obtained from pooled conventional T cell repertoires. Treg TCRbeta sequences found in two or more individuals were classed as public, and these public Treg TCRbeta sequences were then looked for in Tconv repertoires. Differences between groups were assessed by Mann-Whitney U tests with Bonferroni-Dunn correction in GraphPad Prism 7.03. TCRdb took over this immuneACCESS table, retaining in-frame rearrangements with V and J assigned. Such tables are incomplete; in checked studies, under half of the missing clones stem from an unresolved V gene, and the remainder is unexplained. V, J and clone size reflect that table, while D and trimming were determined from the DNA. In all, the sample holds some 25,000 clones, and about 96% of those were seen once. 0.2% to 0.25% of the sample belongs to the ten largest clones.

What the work shows at the level of the full study, not this receptor alone: Among several thousand shared Treg TCRbeta sequences, about 30% were shared exclusively by healthy donors and around 9% exclusively by patients, which suggests that Treg selection is less efficient in the absence of AIRE. TCRBV gene usage, CDR3 length and TCR diversity in Tconv and Treg cells from AIRE-deficient patients were found to be similar to those in cells from healthy donors. Roughly 31% of the Treg TCRbeta sequences shared among healthy donors were found in patient Tconv cells, which suggests that Treg-biased clones were diverted into the Tconv compartment. Shorter CDR3s were found in shared Treg sequences, reflecting a bias toward rearrangements containing few non-templated nucleotide insertions. Sequencing covered only TCRbeta chains, and 36.6% of shared healthy-donor Treg sequences were also present in healthy Tconv, possibly due to differing TCRalpha chains.

This sequence originates from a human donor in good health. The sample comprised CD4+CD127+ conventional T cells sorted from PBMCs. The rearranged chain carries TRBV11-3 and TRBJ1-3; confidence is insufficient to name the D gene. The CDR3 reads as follows: CASSRSRSGNTIYF. The nucleotide sequence is given as TGTGCCAGCAGCCGCTCCCGTTCGGGAAACACCATATATTTT.